This TCR beta chain is drawn from a study of blood T cell repertoires in COVID-19. The data were produced by immunoSEQ multiplex PCR, yet TCRdb's version contains in-frame clones alone and is incomplete. There are fewer than 250,000 clones in the sample; 70% to 90% occur only once, and approximately 8% lies in the top ten. This TCR derives from a woman in her fifties or sixties with active or convalescent COVID-19. Sequencing used peripheral blood.

CDR3 in DNA: TGTGCCAGCAGTGAAAGCTACACAGATACGCAGTATTTT. Encoded protein: CASSESYTDTQYF. The chain recombines TRBV6-1 with TRBJ2-3; D is unclear. This CDR3 has 13 residues. The V gene lost 2 bases and the J gene lost 2 bases, with 5 bases spanning the gap. CDR1 MNHNS and CDR2 SASEGT come from the germline V gene.